One sample yielded the 3 T cell receptor beta chains listed below, sequenced in a study of blood T cell repertoires in COVID-19. The data were produced by immunoSEQ multiplex PCR, yet TCRdb's version contains in-frame clones alone and is incomplete. Among 200,000 to 300,000 clones listed, about 82% were seen once. Sequencing used peripheral blood. These receptors originate from a woman in her fifties or sixties with active or convalescent COVID-19.

The rearrangement links TRBV19 to TRBJ1-5; D call uncertain. The V end was cut by 10 bases, the J end by 6 bases, with 19 bases between. The CDR3 length is 14 residues. Germline assignment: CDR1 LNHDA and CDR2 SQIVND (reference sequence). CDR3 sequence reads: CATPLKGRGQPQHF. CDR3 DNA: TGTGCCACCCCGCTCAAAGGCCGGGGTCAGCCCCAGCATTTT.

This CDR3 is CSAGGTSGGHEQFF. The CDR3 DNA reads as TGCAGCGCTGGGGGTACTAGCGGGGGGCACGAGCAGTTCTTC. The rearrangement joins TRBV29-1 to TRBJ2-1; TRBD2 agrees at 12 bases. Germline-derived CDR1 and CDR2 are SQVTM and ANQGSEA. CDR3 size: 14 residues. J was trimmed by 10 bases and V by 7 bases; bases with no gene match: 11.

There are a few counts of this clone. Here the CDR3 reads CASSSTLVLTSWQPVQETQYF. The CDR3 DNA sequence: TGTGCCAGCAGCTCCACTCTTGTACTGACATCTTGGCAGCCAGTCCAAGAGACCCAGTACTTC. The chain couples TRBV7-6 to TRBJ2-5, with unresolved D. Germline CDR1 reads SGHVS; CDR2 reads FNYEAQ. Deletions cut 4 bases from V and 1 base from J, with 31 bases between. The CDR3 is 21 residues long.